The 25 T cell receptor beta chains listed next were all sequenced from one sample in a study of CD8+ T cells in alopecia areata. Treatment noted: oral pan-JAK inhibitor, 5-10 mg twice daily. The sequencing template was cDNA reverse transcribed from extracted RNA. Sequencing used immunoSEQ multiplex PCR; TCRdb keeps in-frame clones, though not all of them. The table has 150,000 to 200,000 clones, 60% seen once. The starting material was CD4+ T cells sorted from blood, obtained at week 24, from a patient treated with tofacitinib. All receptors come from a human donor with alopecia areata.

CDR3 nucleotides: TGTGCCATCAGTGAGCCTGTCCCCCGGGGCTACACCTTC. This encodes CAISEPVPRGYTF. This chain links TRBV10-3 with TRBJ1-2; D not certain. The CDR3 spans 13 residues. V was clipped by 2 bases and J by 8 bases, with 12 bases between them. Germline V gene lookup returns CDR1 ENHRY and CDR2 SYGVKD.

This clone has only a few counts. The chain couples TRBV5-1 to TRBJ2-1, with 13 bases fitting TRBD2. Per the germline V gene, CDR1 is SGHRS and CDR2 is YFSETQ. Trimming cost V 1 base and J 1 base; bases outside gene matches: 5. The CDR3 loop spans 18 amino acids. This CDR3 is CASSLRLAGGGSYNEQFF. CDR3 DNA: TGCGCCAGCAGCTTGCGACTAGCGGGGGGAGGGTCCTACAATGAGCAGTTCTTC. Filled out from reference TRBV5-1 and TRBJ2-1, the complete variable domain reads KAGVTQTPRYLIKTRGQQVTLSCSPISGHRSVSWYQQTPGQGLQFLFEYFSETQRNKGNFPGRFSGRQFSNSRSEMNVSTLELGDSALYLCASSLRLAGGGSYNEQFFGPGTRLTVL.

As regards this clone: A read error may produce the germline difference seen at one junction end. This chain uses TRBV7-2 with TRBJ1-2; no reliable D call. The CDR3 sequence is 11 residues long. CDR1 and CDR2 (germline): SGHTA, FQGNSA. CDR3 sequence reads: CASSFNDGHLF. The CDR3 bases are TGTGCCAGCAGCTTTAACGACGGCCACCTTTTT.

The table lists this clone with many counts. The chain couples TRBV25-1 to TRBJ2-1, with D perhaps matching TRBD1 (5 bases). V shed 3 bases and J shed 6 bases, with 9 bases lying between them. Germline values: CDR1 MGHDK, CDR2 SYGVNS. CDR3 length equals 13 residues. CDR3 in amino acids: CASSDLTVNEQFF. DNA of the CDR3: TGTGCCAGCAGTGACCTGACAGTCAATGAGCAGTTCTTC.

This rearrangement joins TRBV27 to TRBJ2-1; 9 nucleotides align to TRBD2. The trim removed 2 bases at V and 6 bases at J, leaving 2 bases unmatched. The CDR3 length is 14 residues. Per the germline V gene, CDR1 is MNHEY and CDR2 is SMNVEV (reference sequence). The CDR3 loop reads CASSLAGGPNEQFF. CDR3 DNA sequence: TGTGCCAGCAGTTTAGCGGGGGGGCCCAATGAGCAGTTCTTC.

The rearrangement links TRBV27 to TRBJ1-6, with D perhaps TRBD1 (5 bases). Trimming took off 6 bases at V and 7 bases at J, with 7 bases between the two ends. The length of the CDR3 is 12 residues. Germline V gene sequence: CDR1 MNHEY, CDR2 SMNVEV (reference sequence). CDR3 in DNA: TGTGCCAGCAGGACAGCGAATTCACCCCTCCACTTT. Protein: CASRTANSPLHF.

This chain joins TRBV7-2 and TRBJ1-6, with D perhaps matching TRBD1 (5 bases). This CDR3 is 14 amino acids long. V was pared by 6 bases and J by 7 bases, with 13 bases between. Germline CDR1 is SGHTA and CDR2 is FQGNSA. Here the CDR3 DNA reads TGTGCCAGCAGGGACCGGGACCTGAATTCACCCCTCCACTTT. Amino acid sequence: CASRDRDLNSPLHF.

This clone was counted only a few times. The chain couples TRBV29-1 to TRBJ2-3; 8 nucleotides match TRBD2. Germline V lookup: CDR1 SQVTM, CDR2 ANQGSEA. V gave up 6 bases and J gave up 2 bases; unmatched junction bases: 10. CDR3 length equals 15 residues. The CDR3 DNA is TGCAGCGTCTTGCCTTCGGGGGGGAACACAGATACGCAGTATTTT. Translating it yields CSVLPSGGNTDTQYF.

This clone has a handful of counts. The rearrangement uses TRBV19 and TRBJ2-7; D is unresolved. V was cut by 3 bases and J by 5 bases, with 11 bases left in between. CDR1 is LNHDA, CDR2 SQIVND, per germline (reference sequence). This CDR3 contains 13 residues. CDR3 sequence: CASSISPRNEQYF. CDR3 nucleotide sequence: TGTGCCAGTAGTATTTCCCCCAGGAACGAGCAGTACTTC.

This clone came up once. V is TRBV15 and J is TRBJ2-3; 7 bases match TRBD1. The CDR3 spans 12 residues. V was clipped by 11 bases and J by 2 bases; unmatched bases: 4. Per germline, CDR1 LNHNV and CDR2 YYDKDF (reference sequence). CDR3 coding DNA: TGTGCCGTTGGGACAGTCACAGATACGCAGTATTTT. It encodes CAVGTVTDTQYF.

The chain couples TRBV5-1 to TRBJ2-5, with 11 positions matching TRBD2. J was trimmed by 2 bases and V by 7 bases; bases with no gene match: 7. CDR1 and CDR2 (germline): SGHRS, YFSETQ. The CDR3 is made up of 15 amino acids. CDR3 loop: CASALAGGPQETQYF. The DNA of the CDR3 is TGCGCCAGCGCCCTAGCGGGGGGACCTCAAGAGACCCAGTACTTC.

A note on this clone: The junction differs from germline at one of its ends, possibly a read error. The chain uses TRBV4-1 and TRBJ1-5, with D maybe TRBD1 (5 bases). Germline-derived CDR1 and CDR2 are MGHRA and YSYEKL. This CDR3 comprises 15 residues. CDR3: CASSEEGSGNQPQHF. CDR3 nucleotide sequence: TGCGCCAGCAGCGAAGAGGGGAGCGGCAATCAGCCCCAGCATTTT.

In its sample, this clone was seen a few times. J is TRBJ1-1 and V is TRBV28; D not certain. Trimming took 6 bases from V and 0 from J, leaving 5 bases between them. Germline CDR1 reads MDHEN; CDR2 reads SYDVKM. This CDR3 spans 12 amino acids. Written as DNA, the CDR3 is TGTGCCAGCAGAATAATGAACACTGAAGCTTTCTTT. Its translation: CASRIMNTEAFF. Full variable domain (outside the CDR3, taken from reference TRBV28 and TRBJ1-1): DVKVTQSSRYLVKRTGEKVFLECVQDMDHENMFWYRQDPGLGLRLIYFSYDVKMKEKGDIPEGYSVSREKKERFSLILESASTNQTSMYLCASRIMNTEAFFGQGTRLTVV.

The V and J genes are TRBV7-6 and TRBJ1-2; D gene uncertain. V lost 1 base to trimming and J lost 4 bases, with 10 bases between them. CDR1 is SGHVS and CDR2 is FNYEAQ in the germline V gene. CDR3 length: 14 residues. The DNA for the CDR3 is TGTGCCAGCAGCTTAGGAGCTGGGCCCTATGGCTACACCTTC. Translated: CASSLGAGPYGYTF.

This sequence joins TRBV6-5 and TRBJ1-1, with a tentative D call TRBD1 (6 bases). Germline V CDR1 and CDR2: MNHEY, SVGAGI. The V and J ends lost 7 bases and 4 bases respectively, with 13 bases between them. The CDR3 runs to 13 residues. The CDR3 DNA reads TGTGCCAGCACACAGGGTCTAGGCACTGAAGCTTTCTTT. Translated: CASTQGLGTEAFF.

The V gene is TRBV19, the J gene TRBJ1-1; 7 nucleotides line up with TRBD1. Per the germline V gene, CDR1 is LNHDA and CDR2 is SQIVND (reference sequence). The J segment lost 1 base and the V segment lost 6 bases, leaving 8 bases of the junction unmatched. The CDR3 is 15 residues long. CDR3 loop: CASRDSGQPNTEAFF. The CDR3 DNA is TGTGCCAGTAGGGACTCGGGACAGCCGAACACTGAAGCTTTCTTT.

The V gene is TRBV20-1, the J gene TRBJ2-5, with D possibly TRBD1 on 6 matching bases. The CDR3 is 11 residues long. Trimming removed 7 bases at V and 5 bases at J, with 11 bases between. Germline V CDR1 and CDR2: DFQATT, SNEGSKA (reference sequence). In DNA, the CDR3 is TGCAGTGGCAGGCAGGGGGAGACCCAGTACTTC. Amino acid sequence: CSGRQGETQYF.

V usage is TRBV29-1 and J usage is TRBJ1-4, with D unclear. V was shortened by 2 bases and J by 6 bases, with 13 bases between the two germline ends. The CDR3 is 14 residues long. The germline V gene has CDR1 SQVTM and CDR2 ANQGSEA. CDR3 sequence (DNA): TGCAGCGTTGAATTTTCGCACGCCGATGAAAAACTGTTTTTT. It encodes CSVEFSHADEKLFF.

This sequence joins TRBV29-1 and TRBJ2-3; weak D call: TRBD1 (6 bases). The CDR3 length is 14 residues. V lost 4 bases, J lost 5 bases, and 16 bases lay in between. The V gene's germline CDR1 is SQVTM and CDR2 ANQGSEA. The CDR3 here is CSVGGRAKLDTQYF. The CDR3 nucleotides are TGCAGCGTTGGGGGGCGAGCAAAATTAGATACGCAGTATTTT.

The rearrangement joins TRBV7-2 to TRBJ2-3; D gene unclear. Germline values: CDR1 SGHTA, CDR2 FQGNSA. The CDR3 runs 14 residues. The V and J ends lost 2 bases and 3 bases respectively, with 9 bases between them. CDR3 loop: CASSLWLRTDTQYF. CDR3 in DNA: TGTGCCAGCAGCTTATGGCTCCGGACAGATACGCAGTATTTT.

There are a few counts of this clone. The chain couples TRBV29-1 to TRBJ2-5; the match to TRBD2 covers 9 bases. CDR3 length: 13 amino acids. Unmatched junction bases numbered 5, after V lost 4 bases and J lost 5 bases. Germline-derived CDR1 and CDR2 are SQVTM and ANQGSEA. The CDR3 nucleotides read TGCAGCGTTGGTTGGCTAGCGGGGGAGACCCAGTACTTC. This encodes CSVGWLAGETQYF.

As regards this clone: This specimen includes other DNA sequences encoding the same CDR3. The J gene is TRBJ2-3, the V gene TRBV15; D remains unclear. V lost 0 bases and J lost 0, with 7 bases in between. CDR3 length: 15 residues. CDR1 and CDR2 from the germline V gene are LNHNV and YYDKDF (reference sequence). This chain's CDR3 is CATSRDRDSTDTQYF. The CDR3 coding sequence is TGTGCCACCAGCAGAGATAGGGATAGCACAGATACGCAGTATTTT.

The V gene is TRBV15, the J gene TRBJ2-5, with 8 positions matching TRBD2. The CDR3 spans 18 residues. The germline V gene has CDR1 LNHNV and CDR2 YYDKDF (reference sequence). The V gene end was trimmed by 0 bases and the J gene end by 2 bases; junction bases not matched to a gene: 11. CDR3 sequence reads: CATSRDLFAGGHQETQYF. In DNA, the CDR3 is TGTGCCACCAGCAGAGATTTGTTTGCGGGGGGACATCAAGAGACCCAGTACTTC.

This clone was detected once. Germline and junction disagree at one end, which may indicate a read error. V usage is TRBV30 and J usage is TRBJ1-2; tentatively, D is TRBD1 (6 bases). The CDR3 runs to 14 residues. Germline V gene data show CDR1 as GTSNPN and CDR2 as SVGIG (reference sequence). Here the CDR3 reads CACPWRGFNYGYTF. CDR3 DNA sequence: TGTGCCTGCCCATGGAGGGGGTTTAACTACGGCTACACCTTC.

This clone has only a few counts. The CDR3 loop reads CASSLAFEVYQETQYF. The CDR3 DNA reads TGTGCCAGCAGCTTGGCGTTTGAGGTCTACCAAGAGACCCAGTACTTC. The chain carries TRBV5-6 and TRBJ2-5, with D unclear. CDR1 SGHDT and CDR2 YYEEEE come from the germline V gene. The CDR3 contains 16 residues. V was clipped by 0 bases and J by 0 bases, with 12 bases between them.